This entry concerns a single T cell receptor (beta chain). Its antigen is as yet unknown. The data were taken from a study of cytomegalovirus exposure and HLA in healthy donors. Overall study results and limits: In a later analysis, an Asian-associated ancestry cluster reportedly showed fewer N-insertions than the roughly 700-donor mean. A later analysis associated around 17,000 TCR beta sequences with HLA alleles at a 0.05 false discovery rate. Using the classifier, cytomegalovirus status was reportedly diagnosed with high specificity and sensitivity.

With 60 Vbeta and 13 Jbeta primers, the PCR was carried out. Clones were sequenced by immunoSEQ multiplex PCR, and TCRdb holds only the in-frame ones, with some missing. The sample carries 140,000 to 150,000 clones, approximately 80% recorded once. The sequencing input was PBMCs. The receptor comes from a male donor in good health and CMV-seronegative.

Here the CDR3 DNA reads TGCGCCAGCAGCTTGGCCGACATTCAGTACTTC. Translating it yields CASSLADIQYF. The rearrangement links TRBV5-1 to TRBJ2-4; D gene ambiguous. Per the germline V gene, CDR1 is SGHRS and CDR2 is YFSETQ. The CDR3 is made up of 11 amino acids. The V end was cut by 0 bases, the J end by 8 bases, with 3 bases between.